The present T cell receptor (beta chain) was sequenced within a study of response to subunit inactivated influenza vaccine. TCRdb recomputed calls from the RT-PCR reads with MiXCR, one row per CDR3 protein. The sample records about 540,000 distinct CDR3 sequences, 20% to 25% being singletons. The CDR3 runs to 14 residues. V was trimmed by 6 bases and J by 7 bases, leaving 18 bases between them. These data were likewise used in another study, on T cells expressing NK-cell markers. That source notes: UMIs accompanied the 5'RACE template switching by which TCR beta cDNA was made. It was sorted CD3+CD56+NKG2C+, CD3+CD56+NKG2C- and CD3+CD56-NKG2C+ T cells that supplied the TCR beta repertoires. Among the experiments, several used an anti-gamma-delta TCR antibody to restrict sorting to alpha-beta TCR T cells.

The source was CD4+ T cells sorted from PBMCs, collected 11 to 12 days after vaccination. This receptor was identified in a man over 45 who received an inactivated influenza vaccine. J is TRBJ2-5 and V is TRBV12-3 or TRBV12-4; D perhaps matches TRBD2 (7 bases). CDR3: CASSLEGGAWTQYF. Written as DNA, the CDR3 is TGTGCCAGCAGCCTCGAGGGGGGGGCCTGGACCCAGTACTTC.